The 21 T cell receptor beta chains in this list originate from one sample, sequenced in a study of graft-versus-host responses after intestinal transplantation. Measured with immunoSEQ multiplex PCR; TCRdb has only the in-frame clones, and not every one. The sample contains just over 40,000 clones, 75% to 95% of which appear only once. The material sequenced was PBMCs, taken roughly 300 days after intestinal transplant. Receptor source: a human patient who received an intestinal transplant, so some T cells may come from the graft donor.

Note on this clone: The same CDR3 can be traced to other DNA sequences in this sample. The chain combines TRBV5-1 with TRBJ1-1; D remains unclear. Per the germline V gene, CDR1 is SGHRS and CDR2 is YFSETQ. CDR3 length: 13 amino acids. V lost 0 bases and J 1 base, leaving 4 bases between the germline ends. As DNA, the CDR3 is TGCGCCAGCAGCTTGGGGGGGAACACTGAAGCTTTCTTT. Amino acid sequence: CASSLGGNTEAFF.

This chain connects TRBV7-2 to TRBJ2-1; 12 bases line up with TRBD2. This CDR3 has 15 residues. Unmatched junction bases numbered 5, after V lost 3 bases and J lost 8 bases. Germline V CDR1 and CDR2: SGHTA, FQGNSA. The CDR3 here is CASSLTSGSIDEQFF. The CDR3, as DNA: TGTGCCAGCAGCTTGACTAGCGGGAGTATCGATGAGCAGTTCTTC.

This chain's CDR3 is CASRTINYGYTF. CDR3 bases: TGTGCCAGCAGGACAATTAACTATGGCTACACCTTC. The chain links TRBV9 to TRBJ1-2; D call uncertain. Germline CDR1 SGDLS, CDR2 YYNGEE. CDR3 length: 12 residues. Trimming removed 5 bases from V and 1 base from J, with 6 bases in between. Drawing the rest from reference TRBV9 and TRBJ1-2, the complete variable domain is DSGVTQTPKHLITATGQRVTLRCSPRSGDLSVYWYQQSLDQGLQFLIQYYNGEERAKGNILERFSAQQFPDLHSELNLSSLELGDSALYFCASRTINYGYTFGSGTRLTVV.

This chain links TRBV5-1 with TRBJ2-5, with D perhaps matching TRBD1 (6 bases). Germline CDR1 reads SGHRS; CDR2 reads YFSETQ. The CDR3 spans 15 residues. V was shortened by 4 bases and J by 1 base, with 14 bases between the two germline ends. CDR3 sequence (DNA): TGCGCCAGCAGCCCTATTCAGGGGCTCCAAGAGACCCAGTACTTC. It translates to CASSPIQGLQETQYF.

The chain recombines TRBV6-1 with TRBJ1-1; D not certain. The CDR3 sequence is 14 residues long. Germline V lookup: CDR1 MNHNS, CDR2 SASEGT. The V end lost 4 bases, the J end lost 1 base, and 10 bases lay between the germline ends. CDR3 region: CASSVSEPNTEAFF. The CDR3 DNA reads TGTGCCAGCAGTGTATCAGAGCCGAACACTGAAGCTTTCTTT.

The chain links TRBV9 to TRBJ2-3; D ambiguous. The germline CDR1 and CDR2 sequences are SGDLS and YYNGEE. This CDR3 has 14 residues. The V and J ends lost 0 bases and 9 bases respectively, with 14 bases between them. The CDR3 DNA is TGTGCCAGCAGCGTAGATGTGCTCGGAGACACGCAGTATTTT. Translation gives CASSVDVLGDTQYF.

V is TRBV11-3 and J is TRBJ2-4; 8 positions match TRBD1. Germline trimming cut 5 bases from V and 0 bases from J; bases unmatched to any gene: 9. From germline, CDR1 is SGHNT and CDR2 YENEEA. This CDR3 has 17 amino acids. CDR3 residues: CASSPPDRGKAKNIQYF. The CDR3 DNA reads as TGTGCCAGCAGCCCCCCCGACAGGGGAAAAGCCAAAAACATTCAGTACTTC.

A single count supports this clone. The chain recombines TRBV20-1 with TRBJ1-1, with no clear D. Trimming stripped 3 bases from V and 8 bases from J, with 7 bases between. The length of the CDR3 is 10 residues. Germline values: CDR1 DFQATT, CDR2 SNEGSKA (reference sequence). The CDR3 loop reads CSASRVEAFF. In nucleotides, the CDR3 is TGCAGTGCTAGTCGGGTAGAAGCTTTCTTT.

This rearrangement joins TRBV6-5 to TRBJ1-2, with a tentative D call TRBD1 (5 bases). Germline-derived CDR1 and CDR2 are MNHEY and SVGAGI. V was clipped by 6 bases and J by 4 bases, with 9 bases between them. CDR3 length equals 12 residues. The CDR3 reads CASRAGTYGYTF. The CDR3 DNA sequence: TGTGCCAGCAGGGCAGGGACCTATGGCTACACCTTC.

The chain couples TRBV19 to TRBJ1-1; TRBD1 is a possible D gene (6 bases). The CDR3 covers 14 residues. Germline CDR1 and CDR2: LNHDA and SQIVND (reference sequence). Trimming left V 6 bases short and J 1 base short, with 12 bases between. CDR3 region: CASSYRQANTEAFF. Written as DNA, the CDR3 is TGTGCCAGTAGCTACAGACAGGCGAACACTGAAGCTTTCTTT.

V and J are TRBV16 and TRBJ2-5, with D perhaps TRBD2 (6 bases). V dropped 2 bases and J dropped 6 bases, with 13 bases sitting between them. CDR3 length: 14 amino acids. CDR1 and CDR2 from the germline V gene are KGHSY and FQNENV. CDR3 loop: CASSQGGLLKTQYF. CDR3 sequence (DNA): TGTGCCAGCAGCCAAGGGGGACTGCTGAAGACCCAGTACTTC.

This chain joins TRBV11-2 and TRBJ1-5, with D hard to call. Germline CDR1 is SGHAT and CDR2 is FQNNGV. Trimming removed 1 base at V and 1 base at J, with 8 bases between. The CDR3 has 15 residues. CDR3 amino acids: CASSLADESNQPQHF. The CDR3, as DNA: TGTGCCAGCAGCTTAGCAGATGAAAGCAATCAGCCCCAGCATTTT.

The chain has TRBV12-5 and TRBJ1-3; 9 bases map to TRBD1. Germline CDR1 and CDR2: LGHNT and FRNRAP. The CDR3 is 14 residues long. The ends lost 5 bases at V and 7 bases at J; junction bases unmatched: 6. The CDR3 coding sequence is TGTGCTAGTGGTCTTACAGGGGGCTGGAACACCATATATTTT. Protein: CASGLTGGWNTIYF.

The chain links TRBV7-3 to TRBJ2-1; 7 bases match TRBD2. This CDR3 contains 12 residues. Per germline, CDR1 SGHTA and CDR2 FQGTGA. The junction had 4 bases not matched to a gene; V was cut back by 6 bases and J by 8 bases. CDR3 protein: CASSPAGDEQFF. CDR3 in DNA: TGTGCCAGCAGTCCCGCGGGAGATGAGCAGTTCTTC. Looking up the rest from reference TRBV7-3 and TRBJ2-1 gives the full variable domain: GAGVSQTPSNKVTEKGKYVELRCDPISGHTALYWYRQSLGQGPEFLIYFQGTGAADDSGLPNDRFFAVRPEGSVSTLKIQRTERGDSAVYLCASSPAGDEQFFGPGTRLTVL.

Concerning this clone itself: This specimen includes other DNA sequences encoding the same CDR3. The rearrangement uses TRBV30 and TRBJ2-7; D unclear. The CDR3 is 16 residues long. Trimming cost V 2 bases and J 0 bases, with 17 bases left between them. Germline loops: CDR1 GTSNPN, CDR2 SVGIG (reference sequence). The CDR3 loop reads CAWSSTSDPGSYEQYF. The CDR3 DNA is TGTGCCTGGAGTTCAACCTCGGACCCTGGCTCCTACGAGCAGTACTTC.

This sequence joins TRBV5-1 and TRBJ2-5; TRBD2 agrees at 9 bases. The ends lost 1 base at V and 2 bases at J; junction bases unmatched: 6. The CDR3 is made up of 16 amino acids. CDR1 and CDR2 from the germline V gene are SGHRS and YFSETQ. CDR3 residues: CASSLWLAGSQETQYF. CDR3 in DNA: TGCGCCAGCAGCTTGTGGCTAGCGGGGTCACAAGAGACCCAGTACTTC.

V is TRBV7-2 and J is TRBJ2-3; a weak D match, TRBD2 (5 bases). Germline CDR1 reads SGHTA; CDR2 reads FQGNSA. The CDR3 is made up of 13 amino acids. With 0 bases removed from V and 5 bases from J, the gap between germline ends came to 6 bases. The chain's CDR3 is CASSLAGVDTQYF. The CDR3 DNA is TGTGCCAGCAGCTTAGCGGGAGTAGATACGCAGTATTTT.

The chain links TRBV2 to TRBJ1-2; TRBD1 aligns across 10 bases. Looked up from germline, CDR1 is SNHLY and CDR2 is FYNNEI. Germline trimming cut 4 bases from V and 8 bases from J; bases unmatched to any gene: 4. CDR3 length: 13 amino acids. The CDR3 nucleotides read TGTGCCAGCAGTGTCGGGACAGGGGAAGGCTACACCTTC. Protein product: CASSVGTGEGYTF.

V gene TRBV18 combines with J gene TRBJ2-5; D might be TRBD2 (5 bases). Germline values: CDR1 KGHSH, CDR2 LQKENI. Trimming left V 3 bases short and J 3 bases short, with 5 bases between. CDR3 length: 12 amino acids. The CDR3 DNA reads TGTGCCAGCTCACCGGAGGAAGAGACCCAGTACTTC. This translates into CASSPEEETQYF.

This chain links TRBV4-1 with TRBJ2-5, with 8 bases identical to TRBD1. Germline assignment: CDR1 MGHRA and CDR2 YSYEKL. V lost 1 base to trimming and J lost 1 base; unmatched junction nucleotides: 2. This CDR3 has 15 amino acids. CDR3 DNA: TGCGCCAGCAGCCAAGTGGACAGGGCCCAAGAGACCCAGTACTTC. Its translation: CASSQVDRAQETQYF.

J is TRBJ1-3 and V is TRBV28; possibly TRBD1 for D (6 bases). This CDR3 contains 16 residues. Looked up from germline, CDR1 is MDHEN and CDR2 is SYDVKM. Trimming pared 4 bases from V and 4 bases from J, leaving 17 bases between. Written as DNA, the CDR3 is TGTGCCAGCAGTTACAGGGTAGAGGATACGGGAAACACCATATATTTT. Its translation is CASSYRVEDTGNTIYF.